The source of this T cell receptor beta chain is a study of identical twins. Regarding the study as a whole: Beta out-of-frame sequences displayed a weaker excess of sharing between twins. Insertion counts were lower in abundant cord blood beta clonotypes, a trend that memory repertoires did not show.

It was template switching that added a universal primer site, and there were unique molecular identifiers on the cDNA. TCRdb processed the 5' RACE reads anew with MiXCR; each CDR3 protein has one entry. The profile shows 200,000 to 250,000 distinct CDR3 sequences, roughly 13% of them singletons. A remark on this clonotype: What it binds is unknown. Mismatch with germline at one junction end may stem from a read error.

Per the germline V gene, CDR1 is DFQATT and CDR2 is SNEGSKA (reference sequence). There are 14 residues in the CDR3. The sequenced material came from memory (CD45RO+) T cells sorted from blood. The receptor's source is a woman aged 18-35 years in good health. V gene TRBV20-1 combines with J gene TRBJ2-5, with TRBD2 identical over 14 bases. The CDR3 loop reads CSAGRGLAGGSEDF. In nucleotides, the CDR3 is TGCAGTGCGGGGAGAGGACTAGCGGGGGGCTCCGAGGACTTC.